These 20 T cell receptor beta chains came from one sample sequenced in a study of cytomegalovirus exposure and HLA in healthy donors. The PCR ran on 60 Vbeta and 13 Jbeta primers. TCRdb's copy holds only in-frame clones and misses some; the assay was immunoSEQ multiplex PCR. This table holds some 150,000 clones, roughly 80% found once. The specimen sequenced was PBMCs. The receptors were sampled from a female donor in good health and CMV-seronegative.

This chain joins TRBV9 and TRBJ2-2, with D perhaps TRBD2 (6 bases). From germline, CDR1 is SGDLS and CDR2 YYNGEE. The CDR3 is 16 residues long. The germline V and J ends were trimmed by 0 bases and 6 bases, with 15 bases remaining between them. The CDR3 spells CASSVGRQGEAGELFF. The CDR3 nucleotides are TGTGCCAGCAGCGTAGGGAGGCAAGGGGAGGCCGGGGAGCTGTTTTTT.

A note on this clone: The germline gene is not matched at one end of the junction; a read error may be the cause. The chain couples TRBV6-1 to TRBJ1-5; 10 bases line up with TRBD1. The germline gives CDR1 MNHNS, CDR2 SASEGT. This CDR3 is 14 amino acids long. In DNA form, the CDR3 reads TGTGCCATCAGTGTCGGACAGGGGGGTCAGCCCCAGCATTTT. This encodes CAISVGQGGQPQHF.

The chain has TRBV6-5 and TRBJ2-5, with 8 bases identical to TRBD1. After removal of 0 bases from V and 6 bases from J, the junction contained 3 bases not matched to a gene. The CDR3 has 14 amino acids. Germline V CDR1 and CDR2: MNHEY, SVGAGI. CDR3 coding DNA: TGTGCCAGCAGTTACTCTCGGACAGGGAAGACCCAGTACTTC. Protein product: CASSYSRTGKTQYF.

The J gene is TRBJ1-4, the V gene TRBV27; 7 positions match TRBD1. The CDR3 length is 16 residues. Germline V gene sequence: CDR1 MNHEY, CDR2 SMNVEV (reference sequence). V shed 5 bases and J 8 bases; nucleotides not matched to a gene: 14. The CDR3 nucleotides read TGTGCCAGCAGTCTCCACTCCAGGGGGATTGGGGAAAAACTGTTTTTT. It is translated as CASSLHSRGIGEKLFF.

Remarks on this clone: An end of the junction does not agree with germline; a read error may underlie this. The rearrangement links TRBV7-3 to TRBJ2-3; TRBD1 matches 7 bases. The germline V gene has CDR1 SGHTA and CDR2 FQGTGA. The CDR3 is 13 residues long. CDR3: CASSADGTATQYF. The CDR3, as DNA: TGTGCCAGCAGCGCCGACGGGACAGCTACGCAGTATTTT.

This clone has more than one count but fewer than ten. This chain connects TRBV6-5 to TRBJ2-3; D uncertain. V was cut by 6 bases and J by 1 base, with 8 bases left in between. From germline, CDR1 is MNHEY and CDR2 SVGAGI. This CDR3 region has 13 residues. Here the CDR3 reads CASRPTGTDTQYF. Written as DNA, the CDR3 is TGTGCCAGCAGGCCGACTGGCACAGATACGCAGTATTTT.

This rearrangement joins TRBV29-1 to TRBJ1-5; D is unresolved. V was shortened by 4 bases and J by 0 bases, with 7 bases between the two germline ends. There are 13 residues in the CDR3. CDR1 is SQVTM and CDR2 is ANQGSEA in the germline V gene. The CDR3 spells CSVAGNSNQPQHF. The CDR3 nucleotides are TGCAGCGTTGCAGGTAATAGCAATCAGCCCCAGCATTTT.

V gene TRBV11-1 combines with J gene TRBJ1-1, with a tentative D call TRBD1 (5 bases). Trimming stripped 3 bases from V and 6 bases from J, with 14 bases between. This CDR3 has 14 amino acids. Germline assignment: CDR1 SGHAT and CDR2 FQDESV (reference sequence). This CDR3 is CASSFRPQGAEAFF. CDR3 sequence (DNA): TGTGCCAGCAGCTTCCGTCCCCAAGGGGCTGAAGCTTTCTTT.

The table lists this clone with a count of one. The rearrangement uses TRBV15 and TRBJ1-1; D ambiguous. V shed 2 bases and J shed 10 bases, with 17 bases lying between them. CDR1 LNHNV and CDR2 YYDKDF come from the germline V gene (reference sequence). The CDR3 is made up of 14 amino acids. The CDR3 sequence is CATSRRVGRELAFF. The DNA for the CDR3 is TGTGCCACCAGCAGAAGAGTCGGTAGGGAGCTAGCTTTCTTT.

V is TRBV9 and J is TRBJ1-6; TRBD1 is a possible D gene (6 bases). Trimming took 5 bases from V and 10 from J, leaving 10 bases between them. The CDR3 is made up of 12 amino acids. The germline gives CDR1 SGDLS, CDR2 YYNGEE. CDR3 in amino acids: CASRRQDSPLHF. Here the CDR3 DNA reads TGTGCCAGCAGACGACAGGACTCACCCCTCCACTTT.

This clone appeared a few times. The rearrangement uses TRBV4-3 and TRBJ2-1; 11 nucleotides line up with TRBD2. The trim removed 1 base at V and 5 bases at J, leaving 10 bases unmatched. The CDR3 extends over 18 amino acids. CDR1 is LGHNA, CDR2 YSLEER, per germline. CDR3 amino acids: CASSQVGWASGGNNEQFF. For the CDR3, the DNA is TGCGCCAGCAGCCAAGTCGGTTGGGCTAGCGGGGGGAACAATGAGCAGTTCTTC.

V gene TRBV5-4 combines with J gene TRBJ1-1; the D is unclear. V lost 4 bases and J lost 1, with 8 bases in between. This CDR3 region has 13 residues. Germline assignment: CDR1 SGHNT and CDR2 YYREEE (reference sequence). The CDR3 DNA reads as TGTGCCAGCAGCCTGGAGCCGAACACTGAAGCTTTCTTT. Protein product: CASSLEPNTEAFF.

This clone has only a few counts. The chain carries TRBV19 and TRBJ1-4; D might be TRBD1 (6 bases). CDR1 and CDR2 from the germline V gene are LNHDA and SQIVND (reference sequence). The CDR3 is 15 residues long. V was shortened by 1 base and J by 0 bases, with 6 bases between the two germline ends. The CDR3, as DNA: TGTGCCAGTAGTATAGGGACAGCAACTAATGAAAAACTGTTTTTT. This gives the protein CASSIGTATNEKLFF.

The rearrangement joins TRBV7-3 to TRBJ2-7, with D possibly matching TRBD2 (5 bases). This CDR3 has 15 amino acids. Germline V gene lookup returns CDR1 SGHTA and CDR2 FQGTGA. Trimming left V 5 bases short and J 0 bases short, with 14 bases between. The CDR3 sequence is CASSPHAGDSYEQYF. CDR3 sequence (DNA): TGTGCCAGCAGCCCCCATGCGGGTGACTCCTACGAGCAGTACTTC.

The chain uses TRBV27 and TRBJ1-2; 7 nucleotides match TRBD1. The CDR3 totals 12 residues. The germline CDR1 and CDR2 sequences are MNHEY and SMNVEV (reference sequence). V lost 8 bases, J lost 7 bases, and 7 bases stayed unmatched. The CDR3 DNA reads TGTGCCAGCTACGGGACAGTACTTGGCTACACCTTC. Residues: CASYGTVLGYTF.

This clone was observed once. The J gene is TRBJ2-5, the V gene TRBV5-6, with D unclear. The V and J ends lost 1 base and 1 base respectively, with 8 bases between them. This CDR3 is built from 14 residues. Per the germline V gene, CDR1 is SGHDT and CDR2 is YYEEEE. CDR3 sequence (DNA): TGTGCCAGCAGCTTGCTATCTGTCCAAGAGACCCAGTACTTC. This translates into CASSLLSVQETQYF.

This clone has a single count. The V gene is TRBV7-9, the J gene TRBJ2-3; TRBD1 agrees at 7 bases. This CDR3 has 14 amino acids. Germline V CDR1 and CDR2: SEHNR, FQNEAQ (reference sequence). V lost 5 bases, J lost 5 bases, and 7 bases stayed unmatched. CDR3 amino acids: CASSPAQGVDTQYF. The CDR3 nucleotides are TGTGCCAGCAGCCCGGCCCAGGGGGTAGATACGCAGTATTTT.

V usage is TRBV30 and J usage is TRBJ2-1; 8 positions match TRBD2. This CDR3 region has 12 residues. Unmatched junction bases numbered 2, after V lost 3 bases and J lost 7 bases. CDR1 and CDR2 (germline): GTSNPN, SVGIG (reference sequence). In DNA, the CDR3 is TGTGCCTGGAGCCCGGGGGGGAATGAGCAGTTCTTC. Translating it yields CAWSPGGNEQFF.

This clone has a single count. The J gene is TRBJ1-1, the V gene TRBV5-1; tentatively, D is TRBD1 (5 bases). Germline V gene sequence: CDR1 SGHRS, CDR2 YFSETQ. Trimming removed 8 bases at V and 2 bases at J, with 16 bases between. This CDR3 has 14 amino acids. This chain's CDR3 is CASYRGGVNTEAFF. The CDR3 DNA is TGCGCCAGTTACCGGGGGGGGGTTAACACTGAAGCTTTCTTT.

This chain links TRBV5-4 with TRBJ2-5, with a weak D call TRBD1 (6 bases). V was cut by 4 bases and J by 3 bases, with 16 bases left in between. The CDR3 is 15 amino acids. Germline CDR1 is SGHNT and CDR2 is YYREEE (reference sequence). The CDR3 sequence: CASSLRGQRKETQYF. CDR3 nucleotide sequence: TGTGCCAGCAGCCTAAGGGGACAAAGAAAAGAGACCCAGTACTTC.